This T cell receptor beta chain was sequenced during a study of T cell responses to AZD1222 COVID-19 vaccine. General observations from the study: In all cases, repertoires were sampled only after the peak T cell response.

Comments on this clone: Its antigen is currently unknown.

V gave up 0 bases and J gave up 0 bases, with 13 bases separating them. Germline CDR1 is SGHNT and CDR2 is YYREEE (reference sequence). The length of the CDR3 is 16 residues. Second-dose intervals of approximately 4 or approximately 12 weeks were pooled. TCRdb's table, derived via immunoSEQ multiplex PCR, lists solely in-frame clones and lacks some. The sample holds under 30,000 clones, approximately 90% seen once. Sequenced material: peripheral blood, taken 28 days after the second AZD1222 dose. The clonotype comes from an adult who received the AZD1222 COVID-19 vaccine. V gene TRBV5-4 combines with J gene TRBJ2-7; D may be TRBD2 (6 bases). CDR3 DNA sequence: TGTGCCAGCAGCTTGGGCCTAGCGACCTCCTCCTACGAGCAGTACTTC. Encoded protein: CASSLGLATSSYEQYF.